This TCR beta chain was observed in a study of T-cell reconstitution after alpha-beta-depleted transplantation in children. Study findings and constraints: Certain patients had high TCRbeta diversity at day 60, and it came from recipient T cells and thymic progenitors that survived.

This clonotype was seen many times. Its antigen is currently unknown. The library targeted TCRbeta and was prepared with unique molecular identifiers. Via MiXCR, TCRdb re-called the PCR reads, giving one row per CDR3 protein. Of 550,000 to 800,000 distinct CDR3 sequences in the sample, about an eighth were seen once. This TCR came from a girl aged 2 to 9 with congenital amegakaryocytic thrombocytopenia, due to receive a stem cell transplant. The material was PBMCs, obtained before TCRalphabeta/CD19-depleted stem cell transplant.

This CDR3 is CASSPILTGLTEAFF. The CDR3 bases are TGTGCCAGCAGTCCTATCCTGACAGGGCTAACTGAAGCTTTCTTT. The V and J genes are TRBV6-2 or TRBV6-3 and TRBJ1-1; 7 nucleotides match TRBD1. The CDR3 loop spans 15 amino acids. V was pared by 5 bases and J by 5 bases, with 11 bases of the junction left unmatched. Germline CDR1 and CDR2: MNHEY and SVGEGT.